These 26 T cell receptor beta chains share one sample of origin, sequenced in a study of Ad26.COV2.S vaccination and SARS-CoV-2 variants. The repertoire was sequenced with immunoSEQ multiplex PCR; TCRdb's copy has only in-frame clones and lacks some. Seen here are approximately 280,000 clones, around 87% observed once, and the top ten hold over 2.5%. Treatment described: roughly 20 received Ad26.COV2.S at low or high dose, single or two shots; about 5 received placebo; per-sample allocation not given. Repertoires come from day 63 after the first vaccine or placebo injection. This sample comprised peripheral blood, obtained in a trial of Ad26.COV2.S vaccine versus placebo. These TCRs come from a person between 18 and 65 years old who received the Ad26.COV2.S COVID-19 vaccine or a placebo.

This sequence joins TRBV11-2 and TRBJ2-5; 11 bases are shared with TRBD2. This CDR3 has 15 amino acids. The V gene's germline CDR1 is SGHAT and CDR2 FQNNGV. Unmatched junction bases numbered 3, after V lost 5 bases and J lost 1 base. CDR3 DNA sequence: TGTGCCAGCAGCGTTAGCGGGGGGGTCCAAGAGACCCAGTACTTC. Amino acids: CASSVSGGVQETQYF. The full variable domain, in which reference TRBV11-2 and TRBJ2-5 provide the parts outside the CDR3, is EAGVAQSPRYKIIEKRQSVAFWCNPISGHATLYWYQQILGQGPKLLIQFQNNGVVDDSQLPKDRFSAERLKGVDSTLKIQPAKLEDSAVYLCASSVSGGVQETQYFGPGTRLLVL.

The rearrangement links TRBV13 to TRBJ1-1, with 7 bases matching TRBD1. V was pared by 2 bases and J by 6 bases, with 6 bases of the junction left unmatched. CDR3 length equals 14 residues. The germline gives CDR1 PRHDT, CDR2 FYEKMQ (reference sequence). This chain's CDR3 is CASSLRGGNAEAFF. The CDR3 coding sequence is TGTGCCAGCAGCTTAAGAGGGGGCAACGCTGAAGCTTTCTTT.

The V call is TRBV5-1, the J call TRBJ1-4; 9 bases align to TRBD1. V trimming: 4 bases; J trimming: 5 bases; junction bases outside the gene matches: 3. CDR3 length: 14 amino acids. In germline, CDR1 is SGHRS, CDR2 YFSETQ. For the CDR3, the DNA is TGCGCCAGCAGCACCGGGACAGGGAATGAAAAACTGTTTTTT. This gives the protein CASSTGTGNEKLFF.

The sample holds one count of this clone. The CDR3 loop is CASSDDSPLHF. Here the CDR3 DNA reads TGTGCCAGCAGTGACGATTCACCCCTCCACTTT. The chain has TRBV2 and TRBJ1-6; no clear D. Germline CDR1 SNHLY, CDR2 FYNNEI. CDR3 length: 11 amino acids. V gave up 3 bases and J gave up 8 bases, with 2 bases separating them.

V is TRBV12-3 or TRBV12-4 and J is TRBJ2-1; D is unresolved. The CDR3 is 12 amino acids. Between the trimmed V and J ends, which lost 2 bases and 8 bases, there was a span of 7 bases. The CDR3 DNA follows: TGTGCCAGCAGTTTAAGTGGAGATGAGCAGTTCTTC. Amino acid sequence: CASSLSGDEQFF.

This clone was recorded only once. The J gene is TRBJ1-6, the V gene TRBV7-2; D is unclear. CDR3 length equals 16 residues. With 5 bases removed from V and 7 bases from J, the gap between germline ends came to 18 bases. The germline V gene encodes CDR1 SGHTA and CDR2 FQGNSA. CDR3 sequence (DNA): TGTGCCAGCAGCCTTGGGTTAGTTCGAACCAATTCACCCCTCCACTTT. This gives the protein CASSLGLVRTNSPLHF.

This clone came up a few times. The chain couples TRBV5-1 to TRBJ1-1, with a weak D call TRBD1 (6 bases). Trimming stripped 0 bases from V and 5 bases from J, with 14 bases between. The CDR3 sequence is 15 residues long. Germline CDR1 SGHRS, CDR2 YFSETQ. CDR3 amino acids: CASSLEGRGATEAFF. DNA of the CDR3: TGCGCCAGCAGCTTGGAGGGCAGGGGAGCGACTGAAGCTTTCTTT. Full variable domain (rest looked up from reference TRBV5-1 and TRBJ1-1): KAGVTQTPRYLIKTRGQQVTLSCSPISGHRSVSWYQQTPGQGLQFLFEYFSETQRNKGNFPGRFSGRQFSNSRSEMNVSTLELGDSALYLCASSLEGRGATEAFFGQGTRLTVV.

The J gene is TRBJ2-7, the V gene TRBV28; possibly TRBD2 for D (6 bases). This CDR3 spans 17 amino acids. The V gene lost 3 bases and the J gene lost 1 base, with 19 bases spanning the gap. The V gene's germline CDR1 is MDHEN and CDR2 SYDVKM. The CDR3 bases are TGTGCCAGCAGTTTGTTAGGGTTGGGCGGGGATTCCTACGAGCAGTACTTC. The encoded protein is CASSLLGLGGDSYEQYF.

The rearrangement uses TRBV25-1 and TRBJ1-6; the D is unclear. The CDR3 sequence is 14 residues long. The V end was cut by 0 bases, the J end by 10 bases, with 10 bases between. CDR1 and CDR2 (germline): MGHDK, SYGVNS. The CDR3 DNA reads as TGTGCCAGCAGTGAATATCGGGTGCCCTCACCCCTCCACTTT. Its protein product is CASSEYRVPSPLHF.

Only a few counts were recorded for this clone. The CDR3 nucleotides read TGTGCCAGCTCACCACCGGGACAGGGCCCTGAGCAGCCCCAGCATTTT. This sequence encodes CASSPPGQGPEQPQHF. The chain uses TRBV18 and TRBJ1-5; 9 bases map to TRBD1. Trimming at V came to 0 bases and at J to 7 bases, leaving 7 bases not matched to a gene. CDR3 length: 16 amino acids. Germline CDR1 is KGHSH and CDR2 is LQKENI.

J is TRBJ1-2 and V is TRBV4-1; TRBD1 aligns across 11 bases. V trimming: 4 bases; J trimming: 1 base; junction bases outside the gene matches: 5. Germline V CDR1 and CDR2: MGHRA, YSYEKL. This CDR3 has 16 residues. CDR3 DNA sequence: TGCGCCAGCAGCCCTTCAGGGACAGGGGGTAACTATGGCTACACCTTC. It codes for CASSPSGTGGNYGYTF.

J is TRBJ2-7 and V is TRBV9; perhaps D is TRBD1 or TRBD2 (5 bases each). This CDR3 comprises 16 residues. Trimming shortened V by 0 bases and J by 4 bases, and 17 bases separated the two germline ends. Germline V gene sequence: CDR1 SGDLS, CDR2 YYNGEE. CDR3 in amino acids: CASSVESSGPPYEQYF. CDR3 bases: TGTGCCAGCAGCGTAGAAAGTTCGGGACCGCCTTACGAGCAGTACTTC.

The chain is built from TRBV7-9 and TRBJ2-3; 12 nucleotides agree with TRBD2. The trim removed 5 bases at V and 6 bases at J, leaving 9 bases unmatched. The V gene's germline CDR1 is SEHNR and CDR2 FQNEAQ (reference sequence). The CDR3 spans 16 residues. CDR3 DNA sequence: TGTGCCAGCAGCAAACTAGCGGGAGGCCCTTGGGATACGCAGTATTTT. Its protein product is CASSKLAGGPWDTQYF.

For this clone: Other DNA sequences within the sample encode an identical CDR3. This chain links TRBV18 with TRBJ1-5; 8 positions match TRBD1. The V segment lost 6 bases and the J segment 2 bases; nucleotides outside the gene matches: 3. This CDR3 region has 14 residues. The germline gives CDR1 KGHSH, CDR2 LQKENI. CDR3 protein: CASSPGQGNQPQHF. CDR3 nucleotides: TGTGCCAGCTCCCCGGGACAGGGCAATCAGCCCCAGCATTTT.

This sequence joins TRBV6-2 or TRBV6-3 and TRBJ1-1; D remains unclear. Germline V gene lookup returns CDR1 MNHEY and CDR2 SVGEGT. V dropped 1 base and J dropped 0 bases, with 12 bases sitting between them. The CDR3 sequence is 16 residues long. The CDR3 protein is CASSYLAAIMNTEAFF. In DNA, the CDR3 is TGTGCCAGCAGTTACTTGGCAGCCATTATGAACACTGAAGCTTTCTTT.

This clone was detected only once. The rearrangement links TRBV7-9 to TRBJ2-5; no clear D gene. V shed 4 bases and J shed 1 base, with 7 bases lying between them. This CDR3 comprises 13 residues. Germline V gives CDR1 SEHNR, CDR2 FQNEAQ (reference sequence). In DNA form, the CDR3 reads TGTGCCAGCAGCTCTGGTGGCCAAGAGACCCAGTACTTC. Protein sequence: CASSSGGQETQYF.

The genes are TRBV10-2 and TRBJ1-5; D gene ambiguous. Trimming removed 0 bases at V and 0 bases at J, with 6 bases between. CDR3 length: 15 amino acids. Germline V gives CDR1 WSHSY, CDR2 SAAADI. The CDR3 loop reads CASSESGYSNQPQHF. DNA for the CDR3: TGCGCCAGCAGTGAGTCAGGGTATAGCAATCAGCCCCAGCATTTT.

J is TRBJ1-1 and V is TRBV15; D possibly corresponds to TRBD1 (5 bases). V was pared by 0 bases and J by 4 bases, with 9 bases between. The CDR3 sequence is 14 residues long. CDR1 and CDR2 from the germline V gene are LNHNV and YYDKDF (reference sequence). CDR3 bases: TGTGCCACCAGCAGAGATCGGGGGGGCACTGAAGCTTTCTTT. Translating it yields CATSRDRGGTEAFF.

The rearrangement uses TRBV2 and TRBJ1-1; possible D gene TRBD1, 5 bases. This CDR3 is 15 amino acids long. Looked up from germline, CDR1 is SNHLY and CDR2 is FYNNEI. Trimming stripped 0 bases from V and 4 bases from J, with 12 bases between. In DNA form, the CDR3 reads TGTGCCAGCAGTGAAGCCCAGGGAAGGACCACTGAAGCTTTCTTT. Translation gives CASSEAQGRTTEAFF.

CDR3 sequence: CASSLPGDTEAFF. CDR3 nucleotide sequence: TGTGCCAGCAGCTTACCCGGGGACACTGAAGCTTTCTTT. The J gene is TRBJ1-1, the V gene TRBV7-9; D unclear. Germline CDR1 and CDR2: SEHNR and FQNEAQ (reference sequence). V gave up 2 bases and J gave up 3 bases, with 7 bases separating them. This CDR3 has 13 amino acids.

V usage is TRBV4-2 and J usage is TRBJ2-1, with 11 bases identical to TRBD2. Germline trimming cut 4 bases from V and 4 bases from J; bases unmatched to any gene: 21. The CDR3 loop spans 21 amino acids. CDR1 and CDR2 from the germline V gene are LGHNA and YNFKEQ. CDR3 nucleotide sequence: TGTGCCAGCAGCCCCTCGTCCCCACTAGCGGGAGAGGGGGGCGCGTACAATGAGCAGTTCTTC. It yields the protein CASSPSSPLAGEGGAYNEQFF.

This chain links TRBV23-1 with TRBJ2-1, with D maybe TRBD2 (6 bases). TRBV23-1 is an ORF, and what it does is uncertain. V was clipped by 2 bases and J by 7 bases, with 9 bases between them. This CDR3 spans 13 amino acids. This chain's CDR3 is CASSQKGRNEQFF. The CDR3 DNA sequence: TGCGCCAGCAGTCAAAAGGGGAGGAATGAGCAGTTCTTC.

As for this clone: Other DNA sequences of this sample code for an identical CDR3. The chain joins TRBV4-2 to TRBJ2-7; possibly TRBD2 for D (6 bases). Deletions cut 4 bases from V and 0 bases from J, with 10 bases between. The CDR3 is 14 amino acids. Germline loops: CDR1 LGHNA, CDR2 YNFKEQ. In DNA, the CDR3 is TGTGCCAGCAGCCCCGGAGGGACCTCCTACGAGCAGTACTTC. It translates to CASSPGGTSYEQYF.

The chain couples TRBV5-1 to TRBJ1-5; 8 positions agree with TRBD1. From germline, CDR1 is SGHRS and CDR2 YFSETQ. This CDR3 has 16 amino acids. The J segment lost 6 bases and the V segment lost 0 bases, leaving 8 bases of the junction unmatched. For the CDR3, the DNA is TGCGCCAGCAGCTTGGGGGACAGGTCCCCTGGTCAGCCCCAGCATTTT. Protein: CASSLGDRSPGQPQHF.

The CDR3 reads CASSQGQGTFF. The CDR3 nucleotides are TGTGCCAGCAGCCAAGGACAGGGGACGTTCTTC. The rearrangement joins TRBV5-4 to TRBJ2-1; TRBD1 aligns across 9 bases. Trimming at V came to 4 bases and at J to 15 bases, leaving 5 bases not matched to a gene. The CDR3 length is 11 residues. The germline V gene has CDR1 SGHNT and CDR2 YYREEE (reference sequence).

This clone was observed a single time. CDR3 sequence (DNA): TGTGCCAGCTCGTCGGGGACAGGGACCTACGAGCAGTACTTC. It specifies CASSSGTGTYEQYF. The chain joins TRBV18 to TRBJ2-7, with TRBD1 matching over 9 bases. CDR1 and CDR2 (germline): KGHSH, LQKENI. V shed 6 bases and J 2 bases; nucleotides not matched to a gene: 5. This CDR3 is built from 14 residues.